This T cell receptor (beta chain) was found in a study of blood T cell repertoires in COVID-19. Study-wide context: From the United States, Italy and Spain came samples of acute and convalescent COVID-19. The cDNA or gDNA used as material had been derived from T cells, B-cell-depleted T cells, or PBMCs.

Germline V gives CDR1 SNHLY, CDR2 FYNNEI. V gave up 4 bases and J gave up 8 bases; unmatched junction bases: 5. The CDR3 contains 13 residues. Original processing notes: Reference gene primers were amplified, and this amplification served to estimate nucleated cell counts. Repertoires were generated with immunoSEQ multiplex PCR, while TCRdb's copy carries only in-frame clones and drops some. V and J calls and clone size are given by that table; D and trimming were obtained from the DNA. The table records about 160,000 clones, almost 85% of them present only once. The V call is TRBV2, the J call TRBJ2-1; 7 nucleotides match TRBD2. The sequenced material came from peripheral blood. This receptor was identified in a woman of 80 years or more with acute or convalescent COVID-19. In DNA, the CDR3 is TGTGCCAGCAGTGCCGGACTAGTCTATGAGCAGTTCTTC. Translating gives CASSAGLVYEQFF.